Below are 14 T cell receptor beta chains sequenced from a single sample in a study of cytomegalovirus exposure and HLA in healthy donors. The PCR made use of 60 Vbeta and 13 Jbeta primers. Generated by immunoSEQ multiplex PCR, the TCRdb table keeps only in-frame clones and is missing some. The table shows about 92,000 clones, with over 55% occurring only once. Material for sequencing was PBMCs. Every receptor here comes from a woman aged 18 to 35 in good health and CMV-seropositive.

This clone was seen once. At one end the junction does not follow the germline gene, possibly because of a read error. In nucleotides, the CDR3 is TGTGCCAGCACTGAAGGGGTTAGCGGAGACCCCTCCTACGAGCAGTACTTC. It codes for CASTEGVSGDPSYEQYF. V is TRBV6-1 and J is TRBJ2-7, with TRBD2 as a possible D gene (6 bases). Germline values: CDR1 MNHNS, CDR2 SASEGT. The CDR3 has 17 residues.

V and J are TRBV19 and TRBJ2-7, with 8 positions matching TRBD1. The CDR3 consists of 14 residues. Per germline, CDR1 LNHDA and CDR2 SQIVND (reference sequence). V shed 5 bases, J shed 0 bases, and the junction held 3 bases outside the gene matches. CDR3 nucleotide sequence: TGTGCCAGTAGTCTGACAGGGGACTCCTACGAGCAGTACTTC. This codes for CASSLTGDSYEQYF.

V usage is TRBV5-1 and J usage is TRBJ2-5; 13 positions match TRBD2. The CDR3 length is 18 residues. Germline values: CDR1 SGHRS, CDR2 YFSETQ. J was trimmed by 4 bases and V by 2 bases; bases with no gene match: 11. The CDR3 reads CASSFLLLAGGPPETQYF. The DNA of the CDR3 is TGCGCCAGCAGCTTCCTACTACTAGCGGGAGGGCCCCCAGAGACCCAGTACTTC.

The J gene is TRBJ2-1, the V gene TRBV10-3, with 7 bases matching TRBD2. In germline, CDR1 is ENHRY, CDR2 SYGVKD. V shed 6 bases and J 5 bases; nucleotides not matched to a gene: 7. The CDR3 length is 14 residues. In DNA, the CDR3 is TGTGCCATCAGCCTACGGGAGGACCACAATGAGCAGTTCTTC. The encoded protein is CAISLREDHNEQFF.

This clone came up once. V is TRBV27 and J is TRBJ2-7; 13 bases map to TRBD2. This CDR3 spans 18 amino acids. V gave up 4 bases and J gave up 2 bases; unmatched junction bases: 11. Germline values: CDR1 MNHEY, CDR2 SMNVEV (reference sequence). CDR3 in DNA: TGTGCCAGCAGTTCGTTACCGGGACTAGCGGGACCGACCTACGAGCAGTACTTC. It codes for CASSSLPGLAGPTYEQYF.

V usage is TRBV7-9 and J usage is TRBJ2-5; 7 bases are a match to TRBD2. After removal of 4 bases from V and 7 bases from J, the junction contained 15 bases not matched to a gene. This CDR3 region has 16 residues. Germline V gene data show CDR1 as SEHNR and CDR2 as FQNEAQ (reference sequence). CDR3: CASSYPASAGVATQYF. CDR3 sequence (DNA): TGTGCCAGCAGCTACCCCGCAAGCGCGGGAGTGGCGACCCAGTACTTC.

This clone has only one observation. The CDR3 spells CASSEGIGGRLNEKLFF. DNA for the CDR3: TGCGCCAGCAGTGAAGGAATTGGGGGCAGGTTGAATGAAAAACTGTTTTTT. The chain uses TRBV10-2 and TRBJ1-4, with D tentatively TRBD1 (6 bases). CDR3 size: 17 residues. In germline, CDR1 is WSHSY, CDR2 SAAADI. The V gene lost 3 bases and the J gene lost 5 bases, with 19 bases spanning the gap.

V and J are TRBV4-3 and TRBJ2-2; maybe TRBD1 (5 bases). CDR3 size: 14 residues. From germline, CDR1 is LGHNA and CDR2 YSLEER. V dropped 2 bases and J dropped 5 bases, with 9 bases sitting between them. This chain's CDR3 is CASSQLTVTGELFF. In nucleotides, the CDR3 is TGCGCCAGCAGCCAACTGACAGTAACCGGGGAGCTGTTTTTT.

The V call is TRBV2, the J call TRBJ2-7, with 7 bases lining up with TRBD1. The CDR3 has 16 amino acids. The V gene's germline CDR1 is SNHLY and CDR2 FYNNEI. Trimming at V came to 7 bases and at J to 0 bases, leaving 12 bases not matched to a gene. CDR3 bases: TGTGCCAGCATTACGTCCTGGGACAGTGCCTCCTACGAGCAGTACTTC. It specifies CASITSWDSASYEQYF.

The gene calls are TRBV29-1 and TRBJ2-7; 10 bases align to TRBD2. Per the germline V gene, CDR1 is SQVTM and CDR2 is ANQGSEA. The CDR3 spans 15 residues. Unmatched junction bases numbered 7, after V lost 1 base and J lost 4 bases. The CDR3 here is CSVEAASGSKYEQYF. The CDR3, as DNA: TGCAGCGTTGAAGCAGCTAGCGGGAGCAAGTACGAGCAGTACTTC.

The V and J genes are TRBV7-6 and TRBJ2-7; the match to TRBD2 covers 8 bases. In germline, CDR1 is SGHVS, CDR2 FNYEAQ. V trimming: 5 bases; J trimming: 7 bases; junction bases outside the gene matches: 4. The length of the CDR3 is 12 residues. CDR3: CASSLAGGEQYF. As DNA, the CDR3 is TGTGCCAGCAGCCTGGCGGGAGGAGAGCAGTACTTC.

The CDR3 sequence: CASSDWDRGTQYF. CDR3 sequence (DNA): TGTGCCAGCAGTGACTGGGACAGGGGGACCCAGTACTTC. The rearrangement joins TRBV25-1 to TRBJ2-5, with 10 bases matching TRBD1. Per germline, CDR1 MGHDK and CDR2 SYGVNS. The trim removed 3 bases at V and 7 bases at J, leaving 2 bases unmatched. The CDR3 loop spans 13 amino acids.

The J gene is TRBJ2-7, the V gene TRBV15, with 8 bases lining up with TRBD1. Germline lookup yields CDR1 LNHNV and CDR2 YYDKDF (reference sequence). V shed 5 bases, J shed 4 bases, and the junction held 1 base outside the gene matches. The CDR3 is 12 residues long. For the CDR3, the DNA is TGTGCCACCAGCGGACAGGGTTACGAGCAGTACTTC. This sequence encodes CATSGQGYEQYF. The full variable domain, rest sourced from reference TRBV15 and TRBJ2-7, is DAMVIQNPRYQVTQFGKPVTLSCSQTLNHNVMYWYQQKSSQAPKLLFHYYDKDFNNEADTPDNFQSRRPNTSFCFLDIRSPGLGDTAMYLCATSGQGYEQYFGPGTRLTVT.

The genes are TRBV4-3 and TRBJ2-2; 7 nucleotides match TRBD1. Germline CDR1 reads LGHNA; CDR2 reads YSLEER. This CDR3 spans 16 amino acids. J gave up 0 bases and V 4 bases, and 5 bases lay outside the gene matches. CDR3 bases: TGCGCCAGCAGCCGCCGGACAGGACCGAACACCGGGGAGCTGTTTTTT. Translation: CASSRRTGPNTGELFF.